This TCR beta chain was documented in a study of T-cell memory formation after mild COVID-19. TCRdb itself ran the 5' RACE reads through MiXCR, one entry per CDR3 protein. The sample has 450,000 or so distinct CDR3 sequences; approximately 25% are singletons. The CDR3 has 12 amino acids. Germline values: CDR1 LNHDA, CDR2 SQIVND (reference sequence). The J segment lost 4 bases and the V segment lost 11 bases, leaving 7 bases of the junction unmatched. This clonotype turned up a few times. This clonotype originated in an adult woman who had mild COVID-19 (a few samples of this study predate the infection). Cell type and time point are not known. V gene TRBV19 combines with J gene TRBJ1-2, with 7 nucleotides matching TRBD1. Input material: PBMCs or a T cell subset sorted from them (not recorded which). In nucleotides, the CDR3 is TGTGCCGGAACAGGGGAAGGCTATGGCTACACCTTC. Its translation is CAGTGEGYGYTF.